This T cell receptor beta chain was captured in a study of regulatory T cells in long-lasting Graves disease. This clonotype was counted ten times or more. Time point denoted: newly diagnosed GD, antithyroid drugs for less than 3 months. Extracted PBMC RNA gave rise to the TCR library. CDR3-region Arm-PCR and iRepertoire HTBI primers produced the TCR beta libraries. TCRdb reanalysed the multiplex PCR reads using MiXCR and keeps one entry per CDR3 protein. The sample shows a few hundred thousand distinct CDR3 sequences, roughly 15% of them seen only once. V was trimmed by 1 base and J by 3 bases, leaving 11 bases between them. The CDR3 totals 15 residues. Germline V CDR1 and CDR2: SGHTS, YDEGEE. These data also featured in a second study, about T cells in Graves' hyperthyroidism and ophthalmopathy.

The specimen comprised peripheral blood mononuclear cells (PBMCs), sampled at new diagnosis, from a patient treated with antithyroid drugs. The TCR sequence derives from a woman between 45 and 65 years old with Graves disease. The chain uses TRBV5-8 and TRBJ1-5; tentative D call: TRBD1 (5 bases). The CDR3 region is CASSLFYRNNQPQHF. The CDR3 DNA follows: TGTGCCAGCAGCTTGTTCTACAGGAACAATCAGCCCCAGCATTTT.